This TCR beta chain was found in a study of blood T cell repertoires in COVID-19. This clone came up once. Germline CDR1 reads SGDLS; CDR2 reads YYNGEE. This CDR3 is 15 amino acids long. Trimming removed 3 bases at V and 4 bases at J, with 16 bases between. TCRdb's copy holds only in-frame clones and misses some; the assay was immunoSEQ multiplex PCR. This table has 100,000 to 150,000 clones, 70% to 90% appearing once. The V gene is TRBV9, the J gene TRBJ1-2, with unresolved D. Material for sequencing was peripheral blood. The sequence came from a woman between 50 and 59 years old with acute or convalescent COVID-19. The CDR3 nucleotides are TGTGCCAGCAGCGGTTCCCCCGTTTTGAGCTATGGCTACACCTTC. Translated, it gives CASSGSPVLSYGYTF.